Listed below are T cell receptor beta chains from one sample, sequenced in a study of T cell responses to AZD1222 COVID-19 vaccine. Clones were read by immunoSEQ multiplex PCR, and TCRdb kept only the in-frame ones, dropping some. The sample lists 94,000 or so clones, around 89% occurring once. Material: peripheral blood, obtained on day 0 of AZD1222 vaccination. All receptors come from an adult in good health. Both conserved end residues are part of each CDR3. A D gene is named only where the DNA matches it firmly. Some rows have no size entry. The others give once, few or many, or a class for an expanded clone.

clone size: once
D gene: .
V gene: TRBV13
J gene: TRBJ1-2
CDR3 protein: CASSLGTGRVYGYTF
CDR3 DNA: TGTGCCAGCAGCTTAGGAACGGGCAGGGTCTATGGCTACACCTTC

clone size: .
D gene: TRBD1
V gene: TRBV19
J gene: TRBJ2-5
CDR3 protein: CASSKGQNQETQYF
CDR3 DNA: TGTGCCAGTAGTAAGGGACAGAACCAAGAGACCCAGTACTTC

clone size: .
D gene: .
V gene: TRBV5-6
J gene: TRBJ2-5
CDR3 protein: CASRAGTHQETQYF
CDR3 DNA: TGTGCCAGCAGAGCCGGGACCCACCAAGAGACCCAGTACTTC

clone size: .
D gene: TRBD1
V gene: TRBV18
J gene: TRBJ2-6
CDR3 protein: CASSPGTVSGANVLTF
CDR3 DNA: TGTGCCAGCTCACCTGGGACAGTGTCTGGGGCCAACGTCCTGACTTTC

clone size: .
D gene: TRBD2
V gene: TRBV6-5
J gene: TRBJ2-2
CDR3 protein: CASRTWTSPGELFF
CDR3 DNA: TGTGCCAGCAGGACGTGGACTAGTCCCGGGGAGCTGTTTTTT

clone size: .
D gene: .
V gene: TRBV7-7
J gene: TRBJ2-7
CDR3 protein: CASSLEPPRGYEQYF
CDR3 DNA: TGTGCTAGCAGCTTAGAACCTCCACGGGGCTACGAGCAGTACTTC

clone size: .
D gene: .
V gene: TRBV28
J gene: TRBJ2-1
CDR3 protein: CASSLVGNYNEQFF
CDR3 DNA: TGTGCCAGCAGTTTAGTAGGCAACTACAATGAGCAGTTCTTC

clone size: .
D gene: TRBD1
V gene: TRBV5-1
J gene: TRBJ2-2
CDR3 protein: CASSLQGVNTGELFF
CDR3 DNA: TGCGCCAGCAGCTTACAGGGGGTAAACACCGGGGAGCTGTTTTTT

clone size: .
D gene: TRBD2
V gene: TRBV2
J gene: TRBJ2-2
CDR3 protein: CASRRGGTGELFF
CDR3 DNA: TGTGCCAGCAGGCGGGGGGGTACCGGGGAGCTGTTTTTT

clone size: .
D gene: TRBD1
V gene: TRBV19
J gene: TRBJ2-1
CDR3 protein: CASSIGTGGNEQFF
CDR3 DNA: TGTGCCAGTAGTATCGGGACAGGGGGAAATGAGCAGTTCTTC

clone size: .
D gene: .
V gene: TRBV7-6
J gene: TRBJ1-5
CDR3 protein: CASSLEEGFFQPQHF
CDR3 DNA: TGTGCCAGCAGCTTAGAAGAGGGGTTCTTCCAGCCCCAGCATTTT

clone size: .
D gene: .
V gene: TRBV2
J gene: TRBJ1-4
CDR3 protein: CASSEAGRFATNEKLFF
CDR3 DNA: TGTGCCAGCAGTGAAGCGGGGAGGTTTGCAACTAATGAAAAACTGTTTTTT

clone size: .
D gene: .
V gene: TRBV7-9
J gene: TRBJ2-3
CDR3 protein: CASSLVGGTDTQYF
CDR3 DNA: TGTGCCAGCAGCTTAGTTGGGGGCACAGATACGCAGTATTTT

clone size: .
D gene: .
V gene: TRBV5-6
J gene: TRBJ1-2
CDR3 protein: CASSSGHVGYTF
CDR3 DNA: TGTGCCAGCAGCTCGGGACATGTGGGCTACACCTTC

clone size: .
D gene: TRBD1
V gene: TRBV5-1
J gene: TRBJ2-2
CDR3 protein: CASSLGTGGDTGELFF
CDR3 DNA: TGCGCCAGCAGCTTAGGGACAGGGGGCGACACCGGGGAGCTGTTTTTT

clone size: .
D gene: .
V gene: TRBV7-3
J gene: TRBJ1-1
CDR3 protein: CASSLYQNTEAFF
CDR3 DNA: TGTGCCAGCAGCTTATACCAGAACACTGAAGCTTTCTTT

clone size: .
D gene: .
V gene: TRBV29-1
J gene: TRBJ1-1
CDR3 protein: CSVGPGWGMNTEAFF
CDR3 DNA: TGCAGCGTTGGGCCAGGGTGGGGTATGAACACTGAAGCTTTCTTT

clone size: .
D gene: TRBD2
V gene: TRBV5-1
J gene: TRBJ2-5
CDR3 protein: CASSADQRGTQYF
CDR3 DNA: TGCGCCAGCAGCGCGGACCAGCGGGGGACCCAGTACTTC

clone size: few
D gene: TRBD1
V gene: TRBV4-3
J gene: TRBJ1-1
CDR3 protein: CASSPGDRGWAEAFF
CDR3 DNA: TGCGCCAGCAGCCCCGGGGACAGGGGGTGGGCTGAAGCTTTCTTT

clone size: once
D gene: .
V gene: TRBV28
J gene: TRBJ2-1
CDR3 protein: CASSSLTFTGSYNEQFF
CDR3 DNA: TGTGCCAGCAGTTCCCTTACATTCACAGGGTCCTACAATGAGCAGTTCTTC